Presented here are 19 T cell receptor beta chains from one specimen sequenced in a study of tumor and adjacent non-tumor tissue in lung cancer. This sample's RNA came from whole unsorted tissue. A modified ARM-PCR protocol with three rounds of nested PCR amplified TCRbeta. MiXCR, applied by TCRdb to the multiplex PCR reads, yields one record per CDR3 protein. This sample carries about 70,000 distinct CDR3 sequences, 73% of them seen once, and the ten largest clones take roughly 30%. The sequencing sample was made of lung tumor tissue. Receptor source: a man in his sixties with non-small cell lung cancer.

With regard to this clonotype: The junction does not match germline at one end; this may be a read error. The chain is built from TRBV6-2 or TRBV6-3 and TRBJ2-7; D uncertain. Germline V lookup: CDR1 MNHEY, CDR2 SVGEGT. The CDR3 extends over 13 amino acids. CDR3 DNA sequence: TGTGCCAGCAGCAAGCTAGTCCTTTACGATCAGTACTTC. This gives the protein CASSKLVLYDQYF.

For this clonotype: Its ends do not fully match the called genes, so a read error is possible. The V gene is TRBV20-1, the J gene TRBJ2-4; D perhaps matches TRBD2 (5 bases). In germline, CDR1 is DFQATT, CDR2 SNEGSKA (reference sequence). This CDR3 is 12 amino acids long. CDR3: CSVRGQRNIQYF. The CDR3 DNA follows: TGCAGTGTTAGAGGGCAGCGAAACATTCAGTACTTC.

There are many counts of this clonotype. V usage is TRBV6-2 or TRBV6-3 and J usage is TRBJ1-5; D not resolved. The V gene lost 6 bases and the J gene lost 0 bases, with 15 bases spanning the gap. Germline-derived CDR1 and CDR2 are MNHEY and SVGEGT. The length of the CDR3 is 16 residues. Here the CDR3 DNA reads TGTGCCAGCAGACCGGCTCGGCTTTATAGCAATCAGCCCCAGCATTTT. Amino acids: CASRPARLYSNQPQHF.

Of note for this clonotype: One end of the junction varies from germline; a read error may be responsible. The chain recombines TRBV29-1 with TRBJ1-2; D might be TRBD1 (5 bases). The V gene's germline CDR1 is SQVTM and CDR2 ANQGSEA. The length of the CDR3 is 11 residues. CDR3 in DNA: TGTAGCGTTGCCAGGGACTATGGCTACACCTTC. This codes for CSVARDYGYTF.

Concerning this clonotype itself: One end of the junction is discordant with germline, which a read error may explain. The V gene is TRBV20-1, the J gene TRBJ1-5; D gene ambiguous. The CDR3 runs 14 residues. The V gene's germline CDR1 is DFQATT and CDR2 SNEGSKA (reference sequence). The CDR3 sequence is CSTRGRFNNQPQHF. The CDR3 region has the DNA TGCAGTACTAGAGGGAGGTTTAACAATCAGCCCCAGCATTTT.

On this clonotype: A read error may account for a junction end that differs from germline. J is TRBJ2-2 and V is TRBV6-2 or TRBV6-3; D may be TRBD1 or TRBD2 (5 bases each). Germline-derived CDR1 and CDR2 are MNHEY and SVGEGT. The CDR3 totals 13 residues. The CDR3 DNA sequence: TGTGCCAACAGTTACTTAGACACCGGGGACCTGTTTTTT. Encoded protein: CANSYLDTGDLFF.

A word on this clonotype: A read error may produce the germline difference seen at one junction end. The chain combines TRBV20-1 with TRBJ1-4, with D uncertain. CDR1 and CDR2 from the germline V gene are DFQATT and SNEGSKA (reference sequence). This CDR3 comprises 13 residues. The CDR3 DNA reads TGCAATGATAGAGAGCTGGTCGGTGAAAAACTGTTTTTC. Translating it yields CNDRELVGEKLFF.

J is TRBJ2-7 and V is TRBV20-1; D might be TRBD1 (6 bases). The V gene lost 1 base and the J gene lost 7 bases, with 20 bases spanning the gap. CDR3 length: 15 amino acids. CDR1 is DFQATT and CDR2 is SNEGSKA in the germline V gene (reference sequence). The CDR3 DNA reads as TGCAGTGCTAGAGCGGTGGGGGCGGACGGCTATGAGCAGTACTTC. Translated: CSARAVGADGYEQYF.

Of note for this clonotype: A much larger clone sits a single nucleotide away, making a read error possible. This chain uses TRBV20-1 with TRBJ2-3; 9 bases line up with TRBD2. After removal of 4 bases from V and 2 bases from J, the junction contained 1 base not matched to a gene. CDR1 is DFQATT and CDR2 is SNEGSKA in the germline V gene (reference sequence). There are 13 residues in the CDR3. As DNA, the CDR3 is TGCAGTGCTACTAGCGGGGACACAGATACGCAGTATTTT. Encoded protein: CSATSGDTDTQYF.

The chain is built from TRBV11-1 and TRBJ2-3; 9 nucleotides line up with TRBD1. CDR1 and CDR2 (germline): SGHAT, FQDESV (reference sequence). V trimming: 5 bases; J trimming: 8 bases; junction bases outside the gene matches: 14. The CDR3 has 16 residues. The CDR3 spells CASSPYRGRSGVTQYF. DNA of the CDR3: TGTGCCAGCAGCCCGTACAGGGGGCGTTCCGGAGTTACGCAGTATTTT. The variable domain in full, with the rest retrieved from reference TRBV11-1 and TRBJ2-3, is EAEVAQSPRYKITEKSQAVAFWCDPISGHATLYWYRQILGQGPELLVQFQDESVVDDSQLPKDRFSAERLKGVDSTLKIQPAELGDSAMYLCASSPYRGRSGVTQYFGPGTRLTVL.

In this sample, this clonotype turned up many times. The chain has TRBV20-1 and TRBJ1-6; no clear D gene. Germline CDR1 is DFQATT and CDR2 is SNEGSKA (reference sequence). Trimming removed 3 bases at V and 1 base at J, with 7 bases between. The CDR3 has 14 residues. CDR3 DNA sequence: TGCAGTGCTAGTATTGGGTCCTATAATTCACCCCTCCACTTT. This gives the protein CSASIGSYNSPLHF.

This clonotype came up many times. The rearrangement uses TRBV12-3 or TRBV12-4 and TRBJ2-2, with a weak D call TRBD2 (6 bases). This CDR3 spans 16 amino acids. V was trimmed by 6 bases and J by 4 bases, leaving 18 bases between them. CDR3 sequence: CASRPLGGTSTGELFF. Written as DNA, the CDR3 is TGTGCCAGCAGGCCTCTGGGGGGTACCAGCACCGGGGAGCTGTTTTTT.

Turning to this clonotype: A much bigger clone sits one base away, suggesting this may be a read error. V usage is TRBV5-1 and J usage is TRBJ1-2, with D tentatively TRBD1 (6 bases). The CDR3 has 15 amino acids. The germline V gene has CDR1 SGHRS and CDR2 YFSETQ. Between the trimmed V and J ends, which lost 0 bases and 4 bases, there was a span of 13 bases. The DNA of the CDR3 is TGCGCCAGCAGCTTGGACGAAGGGGGTAGCTATGGCTACACCTTC. Its translation is CASSLDEGGSYGYTF.

The rearrangement uses TRBV11-1 and TRBJ2-7, with D possibly matching TRBD1 (6 bases). From germline, CDR1 is SGHAT and CDR2 FQDESV (reference sequence). The CDR3 contains 15 residues. This CDR3 reads CANSALDRGQYEQYF. The CDR3 DNA reads TGTGCTAACAGCGCCCTGGACAGAGGCCAGTACGAGCAGTACTTC.

Concerning this clonotype itself: The conserved closing phenylalanine or tryptophan is absent in this CDR3, likely reflecting a read error. The V and J genes are TRBV20-1 and TRBJ2-3; D may be TRBD1 (6 bases). V was trimmed by 5 bases and J by 1 base, leaving 10 bases between them. Germline V gene sequence: CDR1 DFQATT, CDR2 SNEGSKA (reference sequence). This CDR3 is 13 amino acids long. The CDR3 coding sequence is TGCAGTGCTGAACGGACAGGCACAGATACGCAGTATATT. The encoded protein is CSAERTGTDTQYI.

Regarding this clonotype: Its ends do not fully match the called genes, so a read error is possible. The genes are TRBV6-5 and TRBJ2-2, with D possibly TRBD2 on 6 matching bases. In germline, CDR1 is MNHEY, CDR2 SVGAGI. CDR3 length: 14 residues. CDR3 coding DNA: TGTACCAGCAGTTACTCGCCAGCGGGCGGGGAGCTGTTTTTT. It translates to CTSSYSPAGGELFF.

This clonotype was seen repeatedly, ten times or more. A single base separates this from a much larger clone, so it may be a read error. The chain employs TRBV20-1 and TRBJ1-2; D uncertain. Looked up from germline, CDR1 is DFQATT and CDR2 is SNEGSKA (reference sequence). Trimming cost V 2 bases and J 8 bases, with 9 bases left between them. This CDR3 is 11 amino acids long. The chain's CDR3 is CSARISRGYTF. The CDR3 bases are TGCAGTGCTAGAATCAGTCGGGGCTACACCTTC.

The gene calls are TRBV29-1 and TRBJ2-7; 7 bases agree with TRBD2. Germline values: CDR1 SQVTM, CDR2 ANQGSEA. The CDR3 runs 11 residues. After removal of 8 bases from V and 8 bases from J, the junction contained 9 bases not matched to a gene. The CDR3 spells CSCGSSHKQYF. CDR3 coding DNA: TGCAGCTGCGGGAGCTCCCACAAGCAGTACTTC.

The rearrangement uses TRBV11-2 and TRBJ2-7; 8 bases line up with TRBD2. The CDR3 loop spans 15 amino acids. V lost 0 bases to trimming and J lost 3 bases; unmatched junction nucleotides: 4. Germline values: CDR1 SGHAT, CDR2 FQNNGV. The CDR3 region has the DNA TGTGCCAGCAGCTTAGAGGCGGGAGGTCGCTACGAGCAGTACTTC. Amino acid sequence: CASSLEAGGRYEQYF.